The 25 T cell receptor beta chains in this list originate from one sample, sequenced in a study of graft-versus-host responses after intestinal transplantation. Using immunoSEQ multiplex PCR, the repertoire was profiled, and TCRdb retains in-frame clones only, with some absent. The sample holds some 19,000 clones, roughly 40% seen once. The sample here was alloreactive CD4+ T cells from a mixed lymphocyte reaction culture, taken before transplantation. Subset noted: CFSE-low proliferating T cells sorted from roughly six-day pre-transplant mixed lymphocyte reaction (GvH or HvG direction). Source of these receptors: a human patient who was an organ donor for intestinal transplantation.

This chain connects TRBV6-1 to TRBJ1-2; TRBD1 is a possible D gene (5 bases). Trimming cost V 5 bases and J 3 bases, with 13 bases left between them. CDR3 length equals 14 residues. Germline V gene lookup returns CDR1 MNHNS and CDR2 SASEGT. CDR3 coding DNA: TGTGCCAGCAGTCCCCTGGGGCAGGACTATGGCTACACCTTC. Encoded protein: CASSPLGQDYGYTF.

This sequence joins TRBV7-8 and TRBJ2-1; D perhaps matches TRBD1 (6 bases). CDR1 is SGHVS, CDR2 FQNEAQ, per germline. Trimming removed 1 base from V and 8 bases from J, with 15 bases in between. This CDR3 comprises 15 residues. DNA of the CDR3: TGTGCCAGCAGCTTAGATCGCAGGGGAAGGTATGAGCAGTTCTTC. It is translated as CASSLDRRGRYEQFF.

The gene calls are TRBV7-2 and TRBJ1-2, with D unclear. This CDR3 is built from 13 residues. Germline assignment: CDR1 SGHTA and CDR2 FQGNSA. Trimming took 1 base from V and 11 from J, leaving 14 bases between them. The CDR3 protein is CASSLEGMGRYTF. Here the CDR3 DNA reads TGTGCCAGCAGCTTAGAAGGAATGGGGAGATACACCTTC.

In its sample, this clone ranks as medium-sized. This chain uses TRBV11-2 with TRBJ1-2; no clear D. Germline CDR1 is SGHAT and CDR2 is FQNNGV. Trimming took off 5 bases at V and 0 bases at J, with 7 bases between the two ends. CDR3 length: 13 residues. CDR3 DNA: TGTGCCAGCAGCGTGGGAGCTAACTATGGCTACACCTTC. This encodes CASSVGANYGYTF.

A few counts support this clone. J is TRBJ1-3 and V is TRBV6-1; D remains ambiguous. Trimming stripped 1 base from V and 0 bases from J, with 10 bases between. Germline V lookup: CDR1 MNHNS, CDR2 SASEGT. The CDR3 runs 16 residues. The DNA for the CDR3 is TGTGCCAGCAGTGAAGGTGTCAGATTCTCTGGAAACACCATATATTTT. Its protein is CASSEGVRFSGNTIYF.

This clone was seen only a few times. V usage is TRBV7-2 and J usage is TRBJ1-3; weak D call: TRBD1 (6 bases). The CDR3 is 16 amino acids. Per germline, CDR1 SGHTA and CDR2 FQGNSA. V lost 1 base and J lost 0, with 10 bases in between. The CDR3, as DNA: TGTGCCAGCAGCTTAGTAAGGGGGATCTCTGGAAACACCATATATTTT. Its translation is CASSLVRGISGNTIYF.

The chain couples TRBV29-1 to TRBJ2-3; tentatively, D is TRBD2 (6 bases). In germline, CDR1 is SQVTM, CDR2 ANQGSEA. This CDR3 spans 14 amino acids. Trimming took off 6 bases at V and 3 bases at J, with 16 bases between the two ends. The CDR3 nucleotides are TGCAGCGTGGGGGACTTACAGGTTACAGATACGCAGTATTTT. It encodes CSVGDLQVTDTQYF.

This chain joins TRBV18 and TRBJ2-7, with D unclear. The CDR3 totals 13 residues. Germline V gene lookup returns CDR1 KGHSH and CDR2 LQKENI. V lost 0 bases and J 4 bases, leaving 7 bases between the germline ends. The CDR3 DNA is TGTGCCAGCTCACCACCCGGACCTTACGAGCAGTACTTC. The encoded protein is CASSPPGPYEQYF.

The V gene is TRBV2, the J gene TRBJ2-7; 12 positions agree with TRBD2. Trimming at V came to 2 bases and at J to 4 bases, leaving 9 bases not matched to a gene. The CDR3 consists of 17 residues. Germline V lookup: CDR1 SNHLY, CDR2 FYNNEI. CDR3 bases: TGTGCCAGCAGTGAACTTCGACTAGCGGGAGTCGGGTACGAGCAGTACTTC. Protein sequence: CASSELRLAGVGYEQYF.

V and J are TRBV18 and TRBJ2-7; a possible D gene is TRBD1 (5 bases). The CDR3 runs 12 residues. The germline V and J ends were trimmed by 3 bases and 3 bases, with 6 bases remaining between them. Germline V CDR1 and CDR2: KGHSH, LQKENI. The CDR3 nucleotides are TGTGCCAGCTCACCTGACAGCTACGAGCAGTACTTC. It yields the protein CASSPDSYEQYF. The variable domain in full, with the rest retrieved from reference TRBV18 and TRBJ2-7, is NAGVMQNPRHLVRRRGQEARLRCSPMKGHSHVYWYRQLPEEGLKFMVYLQKENIIDESGMPKERFSAEFPKEGPSILRIQQVVRGDSAAYFCASSPDSYEQYFGPGTRLTVT.

This clone was counted only a few times. This chain links TRBV11-2 with TRBJ1-3, with 7 bases aligning to TRBD1. The CDR3 spans 15 residues. The ends lost 5 bases at V and 2 bases at J; junction bases unmatched: 6. Germline values: CDR1 SGHAT, CDR2 FQNNGV. CDR3 region: CASSPQTGTGNTIYF. CDR3 DNA sequence: TGTGCCAGCAGCCCACAGACAGGGACTGGAAACACCATATATTTT.

This clone was picked up a small number of times. V and J are TRBV9 and TRBJ2-3; D ambiguous. Trimming shortened V by 2 bases and J by 6 bases, and 22 bases separated the two germline ends. CDR3 length equals 17 residues. In germline, CDR1 is SGDLS, CDR2 YYNGEE. This chain's CDR3 is CASSVGLYGQIADTQYF. The CDR3 DNA reads TGTGCCAGCAGCGTGGGTCTGTATGGCCAAATCGCTGATACGCAGTATTTT.

The chain uses TRBV12-5 and TRBJ2-7; 9 bases align to TRBD1. Germline-derived CDR1 and CDR2 are LGHNT and FRNRAP. V lost 2 bases and J lost 3; bases outside the gene matches: 23. This CDR3 region has 21 residues. CDR3 protein: CASGLMTQSPTGTGPIYEQYF. CDR3 sequence (DNA): TGTGCTAGTGGTTTGATGACCCAATCCCCCACCGGGACAGGGCCTATCTACGAGCAGTACTTC.

This clone has just a few counts. This rearrangement joins TRBV19 to TRBJ2-1; D unresolved. V shed 7 bases and J shed 4 bases, with 14 bases lying between them. Per the germline V gene, CDR1 is LNHDA and CDR2 is SQIVND (reference sequence). This CDR3 comprises 14 residues. The CDR3 DNA is TGTGCCAGTAAGGAGTGGGCCCCTTACAATGAGCAGTTCTTC. Translating it yields CASKEWAPYNEQFF.

The gene calls are TRBV6-7 and TRBJ2-7; D is perhaps TRBD1 (5 bases). TRBV6-7 is treated as an ORF (open reading frame) with a function not yet certain. The CDR3 is 14 amino acids. Trimming took 8 bases from V and 1 from J, leaving 15 bases between them. The CDR3 protein is CASSPRTTSYEQYF. Here the CDR3 DNA reads TGTGCCAGCTCCCCTCGGACAACTTCCTACGAGCAGTACTTC.

This clone was observed a few times. The chain combines TRBV11-2 with TRBJ2-3; D might be TRBD2 (6 bases). Looked up from germline, CDR1 is SGHAT and CDR2 is FQNNGV. Trimming took 5 bases from V and 6 from J, leaving 18 bases between them. The CDR3 consists of 15 residues. The CDR3: CASSLRDSQSDTQYF. The DNA of the CDR3 is TGTGCCAGCAGCCTACGGGACTCCCAGTCCGATACGCAGTATTTT. Full variable domain (remainder filled in from reference TRBV11-2 and TRBJ2-3): EAGVAQSPRYKIIEKRQSVAFWCNPISGHATLYWYQQILGQGPKLLIQFQNNGVVDDSQLPKDRFSAERLKGVDSTLKIQPAKLEDSAVYLCASSLRDSQSDTQYFGPGTRLTVL.

This clone was seen more than once but under ten times. The same CDR3 can be traced to other DNA sequences in this sample. The chain recombines TRBV20-1 with TRBJ2-3; unclear D gene. The CDR3 length is 11 residues. V lost 3 bases and J lost 3, with 4 bases in between. CDR1 is DFQATT, CDR2 SNEGSKA, per germline (reference sequence). The CDR3 protein is CSASGTDTQYF. The CDR3 DNA sequence: TGCAGTGCTAGCGGGACAGATACGCAGTATTTT.

This chain joins TRBV2 and TRBJ1-5; D gene uncertain. The germline CDR1 and CDR2 sequences are SNHLY and FYNNEI. This CDR3 spans 15 amino acids. Deletions cut 3 bases from V and 6 bases from J, with 15 bases between. The DNA for the CDR3 is TGTGCCAGCAGTGATGCACCAAGAGAGGGTCAGCCCCAGCATTTT. It specifies CASSDAPREGQPQHF.

Only a few counts were recorded for this clone. The chain has TRBV5-4 and TRBJ2-3; tentatively, D is TRBD1 (5 bases). The V and J ends lost 4 bases and 5 bases respectively, with 17 bases between them. The CDR3 has 15 amino acids. Looked up from germline, CDR1 is SGHNT and CDR2 is YYREEE (reference sequence). This CDR3 is CASSPTRVPGDTQYF. The CDR3 DNA follows: TGTGCCAGCAGCCCGACCAGGGTTCCTGGAGATACGCAGTATTTT.

This clone was picked up a small number of times. V is TRBV18 and J is TRBJ2-1; 10 nucleotides agree with TRBD2. CDR1 is KGHSH and CDR2 is LQKENI in the germline V gene. This CDR3 region has 16 residues. Trimming took 3 bases from V and 1 from J; bases not matched to a gene: 3. The CDR3 loop is CASSPQAGGSYNEQFF. The CDR3, as DNA: TGTGCCAGCTCACCTCAAGCGGGAGGGTCCTACAATGAGCAGTTCTTC.

This clone has only a few counts. CDR3 loop: CASSLGSGSLVDTQYF. The CDR3 DNA is TGCGCCAGCAGCTTGGGTAGCGGGAGTCTCGTAGATACGCAGTATTTT. This sequence joins TRBV5-1 and TRBJ2-3, with TRBD2 matching 9 bases. V dropped 0 bases and J dropped 5; count of bases not matched to a gene: 7. The CDR3 loop spans 16 amino acids. The germline V gene encodes CDR1 SGHRS and CDR2 YFSETQ.

To note about this clone: This specimen includes other DNA sequences encoding the same CDR3. The rearrangement uses TRBV6-1 and TRBJ2-2, with 9 bases aligning to TRBD2. After removal of 4 bases from V and 5 bases from J, the junction contained 5 bases not matched to a gene. CDR1 is MNHNS and CDR2 is SASEGT in the germline V gene. The CDR3 is 15 residues long. CDR3 nucleotide sequence: TGTGCCAGCAGTGGGCTAGCGGGATATACCGGGGAGCTGTTTTTT. Protein: CASSGLAGYTGELFF.

This clone was found a few times. The chain is built from TRBV19 and TRBJ1-1; 9 bases map to TRBD1. CDR1 is LNHDA and CDR2 is SQIVND in the germline V gene (reference sequence). The CDR3 contains 13 residues. After removal of 7 bases from V and 4 bases from J, the junction contained 4 bases not matched to a gene. The CDR3 sequence: CASNPQGATEAFF. The DNA of the CDR3 is TGTGCCAGTAATCCACAGGGGGCCACTGAAGCTTTCTTT.

This clone turned up a few times. The chain is built from TRBV27 and TRBJ2-1; D is undetermined. This CDR3 contains 14 residues. V was shortened by 0 bases and J by 5 bases, with 8 bases between the two germline ends. Germline V CDR1 and CDR2: MNHEY, SMNVEV (reference sequence). CDR3 sequence (DNA): TGTGCCAGCAGTTTATCTTCCGGAAACAATGAGCAGTTCTTC. The encoded protein is CASSLSSGNNEQFF.

CDR3 sequence: CASRRGGSYNEQFF. The CDR3 coding sequence is TGTGCCAGCAGACGCGGGGGCTCCTACAATGAGCAGTTCTTC. This chain uses TRBV4-2 with TRBJ2-1; 7 positions match TRBD2. The length of the CDR3 is 14 residues. J gave up 0 bases and V 6 bases, and 2 bases lay outside the gene matches. Germline CDR1 reads LGHNA; CDR2 reads YNFKEQ.